Listed below are T cell receptor beta chains from one sample, sequenced in a study of shared clonotypes between healthy human individuals. Profiling relied on immunoSEQ multiplex PCR, and the TCRdb table lists in-frame clones only, not all of them. This sample yields about 2 million clones, of which about 95% are seen a single time; roughly 1.2% belongs to the top ten. Sequences were obtained from naive CD8+ T cells sorted from blood. The receptors were sampled from a man between 18 and 29 years old in good health. CDR3s include the opening cysteine and the closing phenylalanine or tryptophan. The D gene is left open where the match is weak. The size entry is marked missing in some rows and otherwise reads once, few, many or a size class.

-	-	TRBV15	TRBJ1-5	TGTGCCACCAGCAGAGAGAGATATAGCAATCAGCCCCAGCATTTT	CATSRERYSNQPQHF
-	-	TRBV9	TRBJ2-3	TGTGCCAGCAGCGTAGGGGGTCGATCTAGCACAGATACGCAGTATTTT	CASSVGGRSSTDTQYF
-	-	TRBV5-1	TRBJ2-7	TGCGCCAGCAGCTTGGAGCGCGGCGGCTCCTACGAGCAGTACTTC	CASSLERGGSYEQYF
-	-	TRBV5-1	TRBJ1-1	TGCGCCAGCAGCCCGGGCCCCCCGCTTGAAGCTTTCTTT	CASSPGPPLEAFF
-	-	TRBV6-1	TRBJ1-4	TGTGCCAGCAGTGAAGGACGGCCTAATGAAAAACTGTTTTTT	CASSEGRPNEKLFF
TRBD1	-	TRBV28	TRBJ1-6	TGTGCCAGCACTCCGACAGGGGAAAATTCACCCCTCCACTTT	CASTPTGENSPLHF
TRBD1	-	TRBV5-6	TRBJ2-3	TGTGCCAGCAGCTCGGAAGGGACAGGGGCTCCCACAGATACGCAGTATTTT	CASSSEGTGAPTDTQYF
-	-	TRBV7-9	TRBJ2-5	TGTGCCAGCAGCTTAGGTCGGGACCAGCAAGAGACCCAGTACTTC	CASSLGRDQQETQYF
-	-	TRBV6-5	TRBJ2-2	TGTGCCAGCGGGACTGGCGGGGCCGGGGAGCTGTTTTTT	CASGTGGAGELFF
-	-	TRBV4-1	TRBJ2-2	TGCGCCAGCAGCCCGGTCCCCCCTTGGGACTCCCTGGGGGAGCTGTTTTTT	CASSPVPPWDSLGELFF
-	-	TRBV11-2	TRBJ2-7	TGTGCCAGCAGCCTGGGTCCCTCCTACGAGCAGTACTTC	CASSLGPSYEQYF
TRBD1	-	TRBV5-1	TRBJ1-1	TGCGCCAGCAGCTACCGGACAGGGTGGACTGAAGCTTTCTTT	CASSYRTGWTEAFF
-	-	TRBV28	TRBJ1-3	TGTGCCAGCAGTCCCGGACCGGCCTCTGGAAACACCATATATTTT	CASSPGPASGNTIYF
TRBD1	-	TRBV7-6	TRBJ2-7	TGTGCCAGCAGCTTAGCCGGGGACAGCTCCTACGAGCAGTACTTC	CASSLAGDSSYEQYF
-	once	TRBV27	TRBJ2-7	TGTGCCAGCAGTTCACCAGGGAGCTCCTACGAGCAGTACTTC	CASSSPGSSYEQYF
TRBD1	-	TRBV7-2	TRBJ2-7	TGTGCCAGCAGCTTAACCCATTGGGACAGCACCTACGAGCAGTACTTC	CASSLTHWDSTYEQYF
TRBD1	-	TRBV11-3	TRBJ2-2	TGTGCCAGCAGCTTAGACCGGACAGGGGGCATCACCGGGGAGCTGTTTTTT	CASSLDRTGGITGELFF
TRBD2	-	TRBV27	TRBJ2-7	TGTGCCAGCAGTTTATTAGGGGTAGCGGGGGGGTCCGAGCAGTACTTC	CASSLLGVAGGSEQYF
-	-	TRBV10-3	TRBJ1-1	TGTGCCATCAGTGAGGGGAGGAACACTGAAGCTTTCTTT	CAISEGRNTEAFF
-	-	TRBV27	TRBJ1-6	TGTGCCAGCAGTTTTAGGGGATCCTATAATTCACCCCTCCACTTT	CASSFRGSYNSPLHF
-	-	TRBV6-5	TRBJ2-7	TGTGCCAGCAGTTACTCGACTGAGAACCCAAACTACGAGCAGTACTTC	CASSYSTENPNYEQYF
-	-	TRBV7-2	TRBJ2-7	TGTGCCAGCAGCTTATTTGGGACGGATAACTACGAGCAGTACTTC	CASSLFGTDNYEQYF
-	-	TRBV12-2	TRBJ1-5	TGTGCAAGTCGCTTAGATGAGGACCAAGACAGGGGCGGCAATCAGCCCCAGCATTTT	CASRLDEDQDRGGNQPQHF
-	-	TRBV5-4	TRBJ1-1	TGTGCCAGCAGCTTTGGGCTCACTGAAGCTTTCTTT	CASSFGLTEAFF
-	-	TRBV6-1	TRBJ2-1	TGTGCCAGCAGTGAAGTCGGGGGTTACAATGAGCAGTTCTTC	CASSEVGGYNEQFF